The rows below give T cell receptor beta chains drawn from one sample of a study of CXCR3-negative and CXCR3-positive naive CD8 T cells. TCRdb re-called the 5' RACE reads and gives one entry per CDR3 protein, without DNA. This listing includes about 130,000 distinct CDR3 sequences. Sequenced sample: naive CXCR3- CD8+ T cells from blood. The source is a human donor in good health. Some clones in this sample may be carry-over from other donors' samples. The CDR3 runs from the conserved cysteine through the conserved F or W.

v_gene,j_gene,CDR3aa
TRBV4-1,TRBJ2-1,CASSQGLAGAHEQFF
TRBV27,TRBJ1-2,CASSGVGGTSFYGYTF
TRBV5-6,TRBJ2-7,CASSATVRLAGSPREQYF
TRBV20-1,TRBJ2-1,CSIIRVGGGFNEQFF
TRBV30,TRBJ2-7,CAWSAAVYEQYF
TRBV29-1,TRBJ2-7,CSVPTSGSYEQYF
TRBV15,TRBJ1-4,CATSTRGQPATNEKLFF
TRBV7-9,TRBJ2-5,CASHGHNKDNQETQYF
TRBV7-9,TRBJ2-5,CASSEAAQETQYF
TRBV7-3,TRBJ2-5,CASSSPGETQYF
TRBV28,TRBJ2-7,CASTGTESYEQYF
TRBV20-1,TRBJ2-1,CSPRGPSSYNEQFF
TRBV3-1,TRBJ2-7,CASSPGAGGPYEQYF
TRBV7-3,TRBJ2-3,CASSRERTDTQYF
TRBV12-3/TRBV12-4,TRBJ1-4,CARGRDGNEKLFF
TRBV7-2,TRBJ2-1,CASSLGASLTGYNEQFF